Listed below are T cell receptor beta chains from one sample, sequenced in a study of memory CD4+ T cells and cytomegalovirus serostatus. TCRdb's table, derived via immunoSEQ multiplex PCR, lists solely in-frame clones and lacks some. The sample consists of around 88,000 clones, about 80% of them appearing once. Sequencing was done on a sample of memory CD4+ T cells from blood. These receptors all stem from an adult in good health and CMV-seropositive. Both conserved end residues are part of each CDR3. A D gene is named only where the DNA matches it firmly. Clone size appears in some rows only: once, few, many, or a class for an expanded clone.

V	J	D	size	DNA	CDR3
TRBV5-1	TRBJ1-1	NA	NA	TGCGCCAGCAGCTTGGGGGTAGGGACTGAAGCTTTCTTT	CASSLGVGTEAFF
TRBV7-2	TRBJ2-7	TRBD1	NA	TGTGCCAGCAGCTTAGGCCAGGGGGCGTACGAGCAGTACTTC	CASSLGQGAYEQYF
TRBV10-3	TRBJ1-2	NA	NA	TGTGCCATCAGTGAGAGACAGGTCACTAACTATGGCTACACCTTC	CAISERQVTNYGYTF
TRBV9	TRBJ1-2	NA	NA	TGTGCCAGCAGCAAAGGGCCCAGCGCTAACTATGGCTACACCTTC	CASSKGPSANYGYTF
TRBV7-2	TRBJ2-7	TRBD1	NA	TGTGCCAGCAGCTCGCGGACAGGATCCTACGAGCAGTACTTC	CASSSRTGSYEQYF
TRBV2	TRBJ2-2	NA	few	TGTGCCAGCAATGGGGACACCGGGGAGCTGTTTTTT	CASNGDTGELFF
TRBV6-1	TRBJ2-7	NA	NA	TGTGTCAGCAGTGATGTACAGGGCTCCCACCTCTCCTACGAGCAGTACTTC	CVSSDVQGSHLSYEQYF
TRBV28	TRBJ2-1	TRBD1	NA	TGTGCCAGCACCATGGGGGGACAGGGGGTCAATGAGCAGTTCTTC	CASTMGGQGVNEQFF
TRBV2	TRBJ2-5	NA	NA	TGTGCCAGCAGTCGAATACAAGAGACCCAGTACTTC	CASSRIQETQYF
TRBV21-1	TRBJ2-5	NA	NA	TGTGCCAGCAGCAAATTGGCAGGGGAAGGAGAGACCCAGTACTTC	CASSKLAGEGETQYF
TRBV7-7	TRBJ2-1	TRBD2	few	TGTGCTAGCAGCCCGCTCACCGCGGGACTAGCGGGAGGAGATGAGCAGTTCTTC	CASSPLTAGLAGGDEQFF
TRBV7-2	TRBJ2-7	TRBD2	NA	TGTGCCAGCAGCGGCAGGACTAGCGGGAGGCCAGAGCAGTACTTC	CASSGRTSGRPEQYF
TRBV27	TRBJ2-5	TRBD2	NA	TGTGCCAGCAGTTTTCGAATTCTAGCGGGAGCGATGGAGACCCAGTACTTC	CASSFRILAGAMETQYF
TRBV5-1	TRBJ2-7	NA	NA	TGCGCCAGCAGCTTGGATACGGGCTACGAGCAGTACTTC	CASSLDTGYEQYF
TRBV5-4	TRBJ2-7	TRBD2	NA	TGTGCCAGCAGCTTGGATGCGGGAGGATCCCACGAGCAGTACTTC	CASSLDAGGSHEQYF
TRBV29-1	TRBJ2-5	NA	NA	TGCAGCGTTCTCCTGGACAGCCAAGAGACCCAGTACTTC	CSVLLDSQETQYF
TRBV5-6	TRBJ2-5	NA	NA	TGTGCCAGCAGCTCCTGGGGTGCAGAGACCCAGTACTTC	CASSSWGAETQYF
TRBV5-1	TRBJ1-1	NA	NA	TGCGCCAGCAGCTTCCGGGACCCAAAGGACACTGAAGCTTTCTTT	CASSFRDPKDTEAFF
TRBV28	TRBJ2-7	NA	once	TGTGCCAGCAGCTCCCCGAACGGACAGACCTACGAGCAGTACTTC	CASSSPNGQTYEQYF
TRBV4-1	TRBJ2-7	TRBD1	NA	TGCGCCAGCAGCCAAGGAGCGACAGGGGGATCCCACGAGCAGTACTTC	CASSQGATGGSHEQYF
TRBV2	TRBJ2-6	NA	NA	TGTGCCAGCAGCGGTGATAGGGCTGGGGCCAACGTCCTGACTTTC	CASSGDRAGANVLTF
TRBV28	TRBJ2-1	NA	once	TGTGCCAGCAGTCTCACCAGGGTTGAGCAGTTCTTC	CASSLTRVEQFF
TRBV29-1	TRBJ1-5	NA	NA	TGCAGCGTGGGGGAAGTGGGTCAGCCCCAGCATTTT	CSVGEVGQPQHF
TRBV5-1	TRBJ2-7	TRBD1	NA	TGCGCCAGCAGCCGGGACAGGCTTGCCGAGCAGTACTTC	CASSRDRLAEQYF
TRBV2	TRBJ2-1	TRBD1	NA	TGTGCCAGCAGTACCGACAGGGTCAACAATGAGCAGTTCTTC	CASSTDRVNNEQFF
TRBV30	TRBJ2-2	NA	once	TGTGCCTGGAGCAGGACCGGGGAGCTGTTTTTT	CAWSRTGELFF
TRBV11-2	TRBJ2-7	NA	NA	TGTGCCAGCAGCTTCGGTTTCGGGGCTGTACTCTACGAGCAGTACTTC	CASSFGFGAVLYEQYF
TRBV6-5	TRBJ2-1	NA	NA	TGTGCCAGCAGTTACCAGGGAATCTCTGCCCGGCAGTTCTTC	CASSYQGISARQFF
TRBV6-1	TRBJ1-4	NA	once	TGTGCCAGCAGAACCAGTGGGGGATTCGAAAAACTGTTTTTT	CASRTSGGFEKLFF
TRBV5-5	TRBJ1-4	TRBD1	NA	TGTGCCAGCAGCCTACAGGGGGCGCAGGATGAAAAACTGTTTTTT	CASSLQGAQDEKLFF
TRBV4-2	TRBJ2-3	NA	NA	TGTGCCAGCAGCCAAGGACTAGTTTCAGCAAGCACAGATACGCAGTATTTT	CASSQGLVSASTDTQYF
TRBV2	TRBJ2-7	TRBD1	NA	TGTGCCAGCAAGAGGACAGGGGGCGAAACTTACGAGCAGTACTTC	CASKRTGGETYEQYF
TRBV2	TRBJ2-1	TRBD2	NA	TGTGCCAGCAGTCGACTAGCCACCCAGTTCTTC	CASSRLATQFF
TRBV28	TRBJ1-1	NA	once	TGTGCCAGCCTGCCCAGGCGGACGAACACTGAAGCTTTCTTT	CASLPRRTNTEAFF
TRBV5-1	TRBJ2-7	TRBD1	few	TGCGCCAGCAGCTTATACGGGACAGGGCTAAGGGGCGAGCAGTACTTC	CASSLYGTGLRGEQYF
TRBV28	TRBJ1-1	NA	NA	TGTGCCAGCAGCTTTAGGCGGAACACTGAAGCTTTCTTT	CASSFRRNTEAFF
TRBV6-1	TRBJ2-3	NA	few	TGTGCCAGCACCAGACAGGTCCCGCTGACAGATACGCAGTATTTT	CASTRQVPLTDTQYF
TRBV5-1	TRBJ2-5	TRBD2	NA	TGCGCCAGCAGCTTGTCCAGCGGGGACTGGGGGACCCAGTACTTC	CASSLSSGDWGTQYF
TRBV5-1	TRBJ2-5	NA	NA	TGCGCCAGCAGCTACTGGGACTCCCAAGAGACCCAGTACTTC	CASSYWDSQETQYF
TRBV19	TRBJ2-2	TRBD2	NA	TGTGCCACACAACGACTAGCGTCGAACACCGGGGAGCTGTTTTTT	CATQRLASNTGELFF
TRBV6-6	TRBJ2-1	NA	NA	TGTGCCAGCAGTTCCTTTAGGAAGGGTTCGTACAATGAGCAGTTCTTC	CASSSFRKGSYNEQFF
TRBV5-4	TRBJ1-2	TRBD1	NA	TGTGCCAGCAGCTTGACGGTCAGGGGGGATTATGGCTACACCTTC	CASSLTVRGDYGYTF
TRBV7-8	TRBJ1-2	TRBD1	few	TGTGCCAGCAGCTTAGGACAGGGAGGCGTTTGGTATGGCTACACCTTC	CASSLGQGGVWYGYTF
TRBV6-1	TRBJ2-7	TRBD1	once	TGTGCCAGCAGGGGGTACAGGGGGAGGTACGAGCAGTACTTC	CASRGYRGRYEQYF
TRBV19	TRBJ2-4	TRBD2	NA	TGTGCCAGTAGTCGGACTAGCGGAGCCAAAAACATTCAGTACTTC	CASSRTSGAKNIQYF